The 29 T cell receptor beta chains given below trace back to one sample, sequenced in a study of T cell responses to AZD1222 COVID-19 vaccine. This table comes from immunoSEQ multiplex PCR, and its TCRdb copy is limited to in-frame clones, with some not included. This sample carries some 49,000 clones, 70% to 90% of them seen once, and the ten largest clones take more than 0.95%. The sample in question was peripheral blood, obtained 28 days after the second AZD1222 dose. These receptor sequences come from an adult who received the AZD1222 COVID-19 vaccine.

The rearrangement joins TRBV4-1 to TRBJ1-5, with D tentatively TRBD1 (6 bases). Per germline, CDR1 MGHRA and CDR2 YSYEKL. Trimming stripped 1 base from V and 6 bases from J, with 16 bases between. This CDR3 has 16 residues. DNA of the CDR3: TGCGCCAGCAGCCAAGGTATGGTGGGGGGCATTCAGCCCCAGCATTTT. The encoded protein is CASSQGMVGGIQPQHF.

The V gene is TRBV9, the J gene TRBJ2-2; D is perhaps TRBD1 (6 bases). Germline CDR1 is SGDLS and CDR2 is YYNGEE. The CDR3 length is 15 residues. V was pared by 0 bases and J by 5 bases, with 11 bases between. The CDR3 nucleotides read TGTGCCAGCAGCGTAGCGGCAGGGGAAACCGGGGAGCTGTTTTTT. This gives the protein CASSVAAGETGELFF.

The chain combines TRBV4-1 with TRBJ2-7; D is perhaps TRBD1 (6 bases). The CDR3 runs 17 residues. Trimming cost V 0 bases and J 6 bases, with 21 bases left between them. The V gene's germline CDR1 is MGHRA and CDR2 YSYEKL. The CDR3 DNA reads as TGCGCCAGCAGCCAAGATGGGGGCTACATTACGATGGGCGAGCAGTACTTC. It translates to CASSQDGGYITMGEQYF.

The chain is built from TRBV28 and TRBJ1-2; D possibly corresponds to TRBD1 (5 bases). Germline assignment: CDR1 MDHEN and CDR2 SYDVKM. V shed 7 bases and J shed 4 bases, with 19 bases lying between them. The CDR3 has 15 residues. The CDR3 sequence: CASTSGAAPFYGYTF. In DNA, the CDR3 is TGTGCCAGCACCTCCGGGGCAGCCCCCTTCTATGGCTACACCTTC.

The rearrangement joins TRBV21-1 to TRBJ2-1; TRBD2 is taken as the D call from the table, unchecked against the DNA. TRBV21-1 is termed a pseudogene. This CDR3 has 16 residues. CDR3 sequence reads: CASSNLAPSAHNEQFF. The CDR3 DNA reads as TGTGCCAGCAGCAATTTAGCCCCCTCGGCCCACAATGAGCAGTTCTTC.

V gene TRBV29-1 combines with J gene TRBJ2-2, with 14 bases lining up with TRBD2. The length of the CDR3 is 16 residues. Germline CDR1 is SQVTM and CDR2 is ANQGSEA. After removal of 5 bases from V and 4 bases from J, the junction contained 6 bases not matched to a gene. CDR3 sequence (DNA): TGCAGCGTTACTGGGACTAGCGGGAGAGGCACCGGGGAGCTGTTTTTT. Protein: CSVTGTSGRGTGELFF.

This chain links TRBV3-1 (or the pseudogene TRBV3-2) with TRBJ1-6, with 8 nucleotides matching TRBD1. V trimming: 3 bases; J trimming: 7 bases; junction bases outside the gene matches: 5. The CDR3 is 15 residues long. Germline loops: CDR1 LGHDT, CDR2 YNNKEL (reference sequence). CDR3 bases: TGTGCCAGCAGCCACCCGACAGGGGCGAATTCACCCCTCCACTTT. It specifies CASSHPTGANSPLHF.

V gene TRBV6-5 combines with J gene TRBJ2-1, with D perhaps TRBD2 (5 bases). Trimming left V 6 bases short and J 5 bases short, with 14 bases between. Germline V gives CDR1 MNHEY, CDR2 SVGAGI. The CDR3 covers 14 residues. CDR3 sequence (DNA): TGTGCCAGCAGGACTACGGCATCTAACAATGAGCAGTTCTTC. It yields the protein CASRTTASNNEQFF.

The sample holds one count of this clone. The rearrangement uses TRBV4-3 and TRBJ2-7, with a weak D call TRBD2 (6 bases). The CDR3 loop spans 16 amino acids. V gave up 4 bases and J gave up 0 bases, with 16 bases separating them. Germline V CDR1 and CDR2: LGHNA, YSLEER. DNA for the CDR3: TGCGCCAGCAGCCGAGGGACTCAACTAAGCTCCTACGAGCAGTACTTC. The encoded protein is CASSRGTQLSSYEQYF.

The rearrangement links TRBV13 to TRBJ2-5, with D possibly TRBD2 on 5 matching bases. This CDR3 is 14 amino acids long. The ends were cut back, 5 bases at V and 1 base at J, with 11 bases in the middle. Germline loops: CDR1 PRHDT, CDR2 FYEKMQ (reference sequence). CDR3 DNA sequence: TGTGCCAGCAGCCGCGGGCTTTTCCAAGAGACCCAGTACTTC. Amino acids: CASSRGLFQETQYF.

This chain uses TRBV6-5 with TRBJ2-7; 9 bases fit TRBD1. V lost 6 bases and J lost 0; bases outside the gene matches: 6. This CDR3 contains 15 residues. CDR1 and CDR2 (germline): MNHEY, SVGAGI. CDR3 sequence: CASREGTGISYEQYF. CDR3 nucleotides: TGTGCCAGCAGGGAGGGGACAGGGATCTCCTACGAGCAGTACTTC.

V and J are TRBV6-5 and TRBJ2-1; unclear D gene. Germline V gene sequence: CDR1 MNHEY, CDR2 SVGAGI. This CDR3 comprises 13 residues. Trimming left V 0 bases short and J 4 bases short, with 4 bases between. The CDR3 sequence: CASSYSTYNEQFF. CDR3 in DNA: TGTGCCAGCAGTTACTCGACGTACAATGAGCAGTTCTTC.

The chain links TRBV6-1 to TRBJ2-1; TRBD1 or TRBD2 may be the D gene (7 bases each). The germline CDR1 and CDR2 sequences are MNHNS and SASEGT. The CDR3 has 12 amino acids. The V gene lost 1 base and the J gene lost 14 bases, with 12 bases spanning the gap. The CDR3 here is CASSEVGGTEFF. For the CDR3, the DNA is TGTGCCAGCAGTGAAGTGGGGGGGACAGAGTTCTTC.

With respect to this clone: A junction boundary mismatches the germline segment, possibly from a read error. The V gene is TRBV7-7, the J gene TRBJ2-1, with D unclear. The germline V gene encodes CDR1 SSHAT and CDR2 FNYEAQ (reference sequence). The CDR3 runs to 15 residues. CDR3 sequence (DNA): TGTGCTAGCAGCCGCGAACCTCGCTCCTACAATGAGCAGTTCTTC. Translating gives CASSREPRSYNEQFF.

The rearrangement joins TRBV6-5 to TRBJ2-7, with D uncertain. The germline V gene encodes CDR1 MNHEY and CDR2 SVGAGI. Trimming shortened V by 0 bases and J by 4 bases, and 10 bases separated the two germline ends. The CDR3 runs 14 residues. The CDR3 loop reads CASSYSARLYEQYF. The CDR3 DNA reads TGTGCCAGCAGTTACTCGGCCAGATTATACGAGCAGTACTTC.

This clone was seen more than once but under ten times. The chain is built from TRBV5-1 and TRBJ1-2; possibly TRBD1 for D (5 bases). CDR1 SGHRS and CDR2 YFSETQ come from the germline V gene. The CDR3 sequence is 13 residues long. V lost 4 bases and J 2 bases, leaving 9 bases between the germline ends. CDR3 protein: CASSLGPNYGYTF. The CDR3 bases are TGCGCCAGCAGCCTGGGACCGAACTATGGCTACACCTTC.

V usage is TRBV3-1 (or the pseudogene TRBV3-2) and J usage is TRBJ2-5; 9 nucleotides align to TRBD2. The CDR3 runs 14 residues. The germline V gene has CDR1 LGHDT and CDR2 YNNKEL (reference sequence). The ends lost 1 base at V and 5 bases at J; junction bases unmatched: 2. CDR3 in amino acids: CASSQVAGGETQYF. The CDR3 DNA sequence: TGTGCCAGCAGCCAAGTGGCGGGAGGGGAGACCCAGTACTTC.

The V call is TRBV3-1 (or the pseudogene TRBV3-2), the J call TRBJ1-2, with D perhaps TRBD1 (5 bases). CDR3 length equals 14 residues. Germline assignment: CDR1 LGHDT and CDR2 YNNKEL (reference sequence). Trimming pared 4 bases from V and 7 bases from J, leaving 16 bases between. CDR3 bases: TGTGCCAGCAGCCTTACCGGAGGGGTATCTGGCTACACCTTC. This gives the protein CASSLTGGVSGYTF.

This rearrangement joins TRBV7-2 to TRBJ2-3, with D possibly matching TRBD2 (6 bases). The CDR3 has 14 residues. The germline V and J ends were trimmed by 5 bases and 6 bases, with 15 bases remaining between them. In germline, CDR1 is SGHTA, CDR2 FQGNSA. The CDR3 DNA reads as TGTGCCAGCAGCCGGGACTTCCAGCTTGATACGCAGTATTTT. Residues: CASSRDFQLDTQYF.

The chain combines TRBV4-1 with TRBJ2-3, with 13 bases lining up with TRBD2. This CDR3 region has 15 residues. Germline V gene sequence: CDR1 MGHRA, CDR2 YSYEKL. With V trimmed by 0 bases and J by 7 bases, 1 base remained unmatched. CDR3 DNA: TGCGCCAGCAGCCAAGAGGGACTAGCGGGGTATACGCAGTATTTT. Its translation: CASSQEGLAGYTQYF.

CDR3 sequence reads: CASSHWDRGRELAFF. In DNA, the CDR3 is TGTGCCAGCAGCCACTGGGACAGGGGGCGAGAGTTAGCTTTCTTT. The rearrangement uses TRBV3-1 (or the pseudogene TRBV3-2) and TRBJ1-1; 12 nucleotides agree with TRBD1. CDR3 size: 15 residues. The ends lost 3 bases at V and 10 bases at J; junction bases unmatched: 9. Germline values: CDR1 LGHDT, CDR2 YNNKEL (reference sequence).

This clone occurred a few times. The V gene is TRBV30, the J gene TRBJ1-3; D gene ambiguous. The CDR3 spans 18 residues. Germline CDR1 and CDR2: GTSNPN and SVGIG (reference sequence). V was trimmed by 0 bases and J by 0 bases, leaving 18 bases between them. CDR3 region: CAWSVSVGSAGSGNTIYF. The CDR3, as DNA: TGTGCCTGGAGTGTATCGGTCGGGAGTGCCGGCTCTGGAAACACCATATATTTT. Complete variable domain (other parts from reference TRBV30 and TRBJ1-3): SQTIHQWPATLVQPVGSPLSLECTVEGTSNPNLYWYRQAAGRGLQLLFYSVGIGQISSEVPQNLSASRPQDRQFILSSKKLLLSDSGFYLCAWSVSVGSAGSGNTIYFGEGSWLTVV.

The chain carries TRBV5-4 and TRBJ2-7; tentatively, D is TRBD2 (6 bases). The CDR3 has 14 amino acids. Looked up from germline, CDR1 is SGHNT and CDR2 is YYREEE (reference sequence). The V end lost 4 bases, the J end lost 0 bases, and 11 bases lay between the germline ends. The CDR3 is CASSLGTSSYEQYF. The CDR3 nucleotides read TGTGCCAGCAGCCTCGGGACTTCCTCCTACGAGCAGTACTTC.

The rearrangement uses TRBV5-1 and TRBJ2-3; 7 bases line up with TRBD1. J gave up 2 bases and V 2 bases, and 2 bases lay outside the gene matches. Germline V CDR1 and CDR2: SGHRS, YFSETQ. The CDR3 sequence is 14 residues long. CDR3 loop: CASSFDRDTDTQYF. The CDR3, as DNA: TGCGCCAGCAGCTTCGACAGGGACACAGATACGCAGTATTTT.

The chain combines TRBV5-1 with TRBJ2-3; 10 bases match TRBD2. V lost 2 bases and J lost 4; bases outside the gene matches: 7. CDR1 SGHRS and CDR2 YFSETQ come from the germline V gene. CDR3 size: 16 residues. The CDR3 nucleotides are TGCGCCAGCAGCTTTCTTGCTAGCGGGAGTTCAGATACGCAGTATTTT. The encoded protein is CASSFLASGSSDTQYF.

The chain carries TRBV27 and TRBJ2-3; the D is unclear. The V end lost 1 base, the J end lost 1 base, and 6 bases lay between the germline ends. CDR1 is MNHEY and CDR2 is SMNVEV in the germline V gene (reference sequence). The CDR3 extends over 14 amino acids. The CDR3 DNA reads TGTGCCAGCAGTTTATATTGGGGCACAGATACGCAGTATTTT. Protein sequence: CASSLYWGTDTQYF.

The table lists this clone with a few counts. The chain couples TRBV11-2 to TRBJ1-1, with no clear D. Germline-derived CDR1 and CDR2 are SGHAT and FQNNGV. Trimming cost V 5 bases and J 3 bases, with 16 bases left between them. This CDR3 region has 15 residues. CDR3 protein: CASSRPWGKDTEAFF. In DNA form, the CDR3 reads TGTGCCAGCAGCCGGCCTTGGGGAAAAGACACTGAAGCTTTCTTT.

The chain carries TRBV7-3 and TRBJ1-2, with D tentatively TRBD1 (5 bases). Germline CDR1 and CDR2: SGHTA and FQGTGA. V lost 5 bases to trimming and J lost 6 bases, with 16 bases between them. This CDR3 is 14 amino acids long. The CDR3: CASSANPQGHGYTF. The CDR3 DNA reads TGTGCCAGCAGCGCCAACCCGCAGGGCCATGGCTACACCTTC. Drawing the rest from reference TRBV7-3 and TRBJ1-2, the complete variable domain is GAGVSQTPSNKVTEKGKYVELRCDPISGHTALYWYRQSLGQGPEFLIYFQGTGAADDSGLPNDRFFAVRPEGSVSTLKIQRTERGDSAVYLCASSANPQGHGYTFGSGTRLTVV.

This chain joins TRBV27 and TRBJ2-1; TRBD2 aligns across 14 bases. V lost 6 bases to trimming and J lost 3 bases; unmatched junction nucleotides: 4. This CDR3 is built from 16 residues. The germline V gene encodes CDR1 MNHEY and CDR2 SMNVEV (reference sequence). CDR3 residues: CASRRTSGGNYNEQFF. In nucleotides, the CDR3 is TGTGCCAGCAGGCGGACTAGCGGGGGGAACTACAATGAGCAGTTCTTC.